The present entry profiles one T cell receptor beta chain with its context. The germline CDR1 and CDR2 sequences are LGHDT and YNNKEL (reference sequence). Trimming cost V 6 bases and J 6 bases, with 9 bases left between them. The CDR3 has 11 residues. The data originate from a study of blood T cell repertoires in COVID-19. In the study overall: From the United States, Italy and Spain came samples of acute and convalescent COVID-19.

Data came from immunoSEQ multiplex PCR; TCRdb stores just in-frame clones and leaves some out. There are over 200,000 clones in the sample; roughly 90% occur only once, and just under 9% lies in the top ten. The sequencing input was PBMCs or T cells enriched from blood (not recorded which). The rearrangement joins TRBV3-1 (or the pseudogene TRBV3-2) to TRBJ2-7; D remains unclear. This clonotype was obtained from a man between 35 and 55 years old who had recovered from COVID-19. CDR3 coding DNA: TGTGCCAGCAGTCCCGGTGGCGAGCAGTACTTC. Translated: CASSPGGEQYF.